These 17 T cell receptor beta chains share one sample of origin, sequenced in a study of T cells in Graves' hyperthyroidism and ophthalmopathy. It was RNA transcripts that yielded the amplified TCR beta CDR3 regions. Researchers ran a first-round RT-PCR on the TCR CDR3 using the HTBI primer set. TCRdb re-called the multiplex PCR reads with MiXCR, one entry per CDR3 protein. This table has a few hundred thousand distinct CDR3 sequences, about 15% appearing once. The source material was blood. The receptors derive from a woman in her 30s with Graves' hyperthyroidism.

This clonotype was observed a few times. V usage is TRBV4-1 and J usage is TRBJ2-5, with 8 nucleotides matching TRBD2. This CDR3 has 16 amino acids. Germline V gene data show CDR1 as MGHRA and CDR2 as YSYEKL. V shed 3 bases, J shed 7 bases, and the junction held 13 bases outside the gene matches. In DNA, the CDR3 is TGCGCCAGCAGCCAGAGCGTAGCGGGGCCTCAGGGGACCCAGTACTTC. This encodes CASSQSVAGPQGTQYF.

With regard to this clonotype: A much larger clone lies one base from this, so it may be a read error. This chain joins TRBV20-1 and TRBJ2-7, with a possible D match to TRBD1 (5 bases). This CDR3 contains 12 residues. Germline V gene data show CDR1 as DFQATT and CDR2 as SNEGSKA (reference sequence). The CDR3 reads CSARGQAYELYF. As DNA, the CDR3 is TGCAGTGCTAGGGGGCAGGCCTACGAGCTGTACTTC.

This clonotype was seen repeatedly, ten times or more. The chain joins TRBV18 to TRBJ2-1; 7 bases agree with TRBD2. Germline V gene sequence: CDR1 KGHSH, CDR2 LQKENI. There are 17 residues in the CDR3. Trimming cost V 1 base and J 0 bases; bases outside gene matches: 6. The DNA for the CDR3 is TGTGCCAGCTCACCACAGACTAGCTGGAGCTCCTACAATGAGCAGTTCTTC. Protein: CASSPQTSWSSYNEQFF.

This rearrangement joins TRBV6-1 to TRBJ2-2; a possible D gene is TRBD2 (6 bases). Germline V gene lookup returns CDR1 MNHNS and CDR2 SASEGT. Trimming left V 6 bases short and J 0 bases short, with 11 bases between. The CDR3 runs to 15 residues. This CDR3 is CASREGTSNTGELFF. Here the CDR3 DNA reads TGTGCCAGCAGGGAGGGGACCTCGAACACCGGGGAGCTGTTTTTT.

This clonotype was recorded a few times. The CDR3 loop reads CSARAAGVGTDTQYF. Written as DNA, the CDR3 is TGCAGTGCTAGGGCCGCGGGAGTGGGCACAGATACGCAGTATTTT. V gene TRBV20-1 combines with J gene TRBJ2-3, with 7 bases aligning to TRBD2. After removal of 3 bases from V and 1 base from J, the junction contained 7 bases not matched to a gene. The CDR3 extends over 15 amino acids. Germline loops: CDR1 DFQATT, CDR2 SNEGSKA (reference sequence).

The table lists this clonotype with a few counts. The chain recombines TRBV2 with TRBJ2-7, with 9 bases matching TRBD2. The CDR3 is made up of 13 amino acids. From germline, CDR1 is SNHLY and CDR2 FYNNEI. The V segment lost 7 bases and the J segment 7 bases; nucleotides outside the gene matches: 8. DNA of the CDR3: TGTGCCAGCAAGGCGGGAGGGCCCGGGGAGCAGTACTTC. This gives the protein CASKAGGPGEQYF.

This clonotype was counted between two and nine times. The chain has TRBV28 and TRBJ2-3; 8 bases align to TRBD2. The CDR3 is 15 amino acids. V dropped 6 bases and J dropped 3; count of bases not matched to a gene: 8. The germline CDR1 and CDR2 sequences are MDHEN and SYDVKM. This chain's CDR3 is CASSPRGRKTDTQYF. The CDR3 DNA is TGTGCCAGCAGCCCACGCGGGAGGAAGACAGATACGCAGTATTTT.

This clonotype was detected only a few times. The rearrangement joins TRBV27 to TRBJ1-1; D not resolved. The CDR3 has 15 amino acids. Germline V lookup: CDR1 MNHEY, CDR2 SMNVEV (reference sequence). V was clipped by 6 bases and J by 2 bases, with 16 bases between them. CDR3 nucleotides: TGTGCCAGCAGCCCCCTTCTGCTTTCTAACACTGAAGCTTTCTTT. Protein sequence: CASSPLLLSNTEAFF.

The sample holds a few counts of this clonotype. The CDR3 sequence is CASSVTGEAGGELFF. Written as DNA, the CDR3 is TGTGCCAGCAGCGTGACAGGGGAAGCTGGCGGGGAGCTGTTTTTT. The V gene is TRBV9, the J gene TRBJ2-2, with 8 bases matching TRBD1. With V trimmed by 2 bases and J by 7 bases, 7 bases remained unmatched. The CDR3 extends over 15 amino acids. Germline CDR1 SGDLS, CDR2 YYNGEE.

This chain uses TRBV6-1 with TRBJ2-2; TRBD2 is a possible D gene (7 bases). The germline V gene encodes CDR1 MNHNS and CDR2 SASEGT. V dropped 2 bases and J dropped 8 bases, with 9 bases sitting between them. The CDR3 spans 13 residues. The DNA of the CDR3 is TGTGCCAGCAGTGAAAGGGGGGGAGGGGAGCTGTTTTTT. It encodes CASSERGGGELFF.

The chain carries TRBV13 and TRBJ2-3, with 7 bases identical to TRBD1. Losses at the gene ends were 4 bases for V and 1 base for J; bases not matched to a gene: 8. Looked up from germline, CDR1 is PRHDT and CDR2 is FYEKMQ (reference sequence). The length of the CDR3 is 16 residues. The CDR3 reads CASSSKTGYGTDTQYF. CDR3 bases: TGTGCCAGCAGCTCAAAGACAGGGTACGGCACAGATACGCAGTATTTT. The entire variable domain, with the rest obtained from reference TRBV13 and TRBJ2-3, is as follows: AAGVIQSPRHLIKEKRETATLKCYPIPRHDTVYWYQQGPGQDPQFLISFYEKMQSDKGSIPDRFSAQQFSDYHSELNMSSLELGDSALYFCASSSKTGYGTDTQYFGPGTRLTVL.

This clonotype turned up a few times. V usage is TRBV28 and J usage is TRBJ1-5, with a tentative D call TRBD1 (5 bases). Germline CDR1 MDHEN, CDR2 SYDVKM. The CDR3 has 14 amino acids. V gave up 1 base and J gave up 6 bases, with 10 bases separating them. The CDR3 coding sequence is TGTGCCAGCAGTTTATCCAGGGCTAGTCAGCCCCAGCATTTT. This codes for CASSLSRASQPQHF. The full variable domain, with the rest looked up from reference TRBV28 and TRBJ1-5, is DVKVTQSSRYLVKRTGEKVFLECVQDMDHENMFWYRQDPGLGLRLIYFSYDVKMKEKGDIPEGYSVSREKKERFSLILESASTNQTSMYLCASSLSRASQPQHFGDGTRLSIL.

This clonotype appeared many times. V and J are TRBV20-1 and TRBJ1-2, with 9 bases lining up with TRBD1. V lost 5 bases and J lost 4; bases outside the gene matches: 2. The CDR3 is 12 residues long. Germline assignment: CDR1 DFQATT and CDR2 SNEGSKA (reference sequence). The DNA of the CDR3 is TGCAGTGCTGGACAGGGGCGCTATGGCTACACCTTC. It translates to CSAGQGRYGYTF.

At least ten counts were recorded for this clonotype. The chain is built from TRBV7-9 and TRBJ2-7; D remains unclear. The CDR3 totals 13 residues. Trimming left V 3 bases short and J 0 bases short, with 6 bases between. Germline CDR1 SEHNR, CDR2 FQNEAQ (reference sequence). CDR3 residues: CASSFDISYEQYF. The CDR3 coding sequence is TGTGCCAGCAGCTTCGACATCTCCTACGAGCAGTACTTC.

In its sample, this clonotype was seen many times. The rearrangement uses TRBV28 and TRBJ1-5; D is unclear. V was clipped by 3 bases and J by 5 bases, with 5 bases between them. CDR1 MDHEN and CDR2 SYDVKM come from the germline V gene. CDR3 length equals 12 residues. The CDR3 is CASSLWHQPQHF. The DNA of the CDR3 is TGTGCCAGCAGTTTGTGGCATCAGCCCCAGCATTTT.

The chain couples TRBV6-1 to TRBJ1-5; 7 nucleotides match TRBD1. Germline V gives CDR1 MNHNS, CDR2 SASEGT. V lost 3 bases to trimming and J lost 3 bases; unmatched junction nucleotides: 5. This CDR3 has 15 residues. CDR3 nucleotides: TGTGCCAGCAGTGAGGGGGGACAGATCAATCAGCCCCAGCATTTT. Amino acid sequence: CASSEGGQINQPQHF.

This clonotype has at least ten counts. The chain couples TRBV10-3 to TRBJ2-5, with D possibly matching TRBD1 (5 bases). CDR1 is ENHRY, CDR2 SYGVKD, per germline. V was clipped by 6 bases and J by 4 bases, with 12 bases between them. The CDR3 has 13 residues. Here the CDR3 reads CAIRLGAGETQYF. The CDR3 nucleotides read TGTGCCATCAGGCTAGGGGCTGGAGAGACCCAGTACTTC.